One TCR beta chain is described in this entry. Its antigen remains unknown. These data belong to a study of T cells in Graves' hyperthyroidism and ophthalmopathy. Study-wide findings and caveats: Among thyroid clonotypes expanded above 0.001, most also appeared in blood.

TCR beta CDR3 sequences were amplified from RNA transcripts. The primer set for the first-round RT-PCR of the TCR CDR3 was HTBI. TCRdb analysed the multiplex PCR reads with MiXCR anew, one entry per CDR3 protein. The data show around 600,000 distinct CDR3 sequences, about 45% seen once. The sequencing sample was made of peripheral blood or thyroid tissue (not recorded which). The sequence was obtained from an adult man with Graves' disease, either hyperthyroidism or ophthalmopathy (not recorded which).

CDR3 region: CASSYTPGRDEKLFF. CDR3 DNA sequence: TGTGCCAGCAGTTACACTCCAGGGCGTGATGAAAAACTGTTTTTT. The rearrangement links TRBV6-5 to TRBJ1-4, with a weak D call TRBD1 (5 bases). The germline V gene has CDR1 MNHEY and CDR2 SVGAGI. This CDR3 comprises 15 residues. Deletions cut 2 bases from V and 6 bases from J, with 13 bases between.